This paragraph covers one T cell receptor beta chain sequence. What it binds is unknown. The sample comes from a study of cytomegalovirus exposure and HLA in healthy donors. The PCR contained 60 Vbeta and 13 Jbeta primers. Original handling: Roughly 10 million shared chains were among roughly 81 million unique TCR beta chains counted in a later analysis. TCRdb keeps only in-frame clones here, not all; method: immunoSEQ multiplex PCR. That table gives V, J and clone size, and the DNA gave D and trimming. This sample has about 120,000 clones, with 60% to 85% found just once. CDR3 size: 14 residues. V lost 6 bases and J lost 5, with 14 bases in between. Germline CDR1 is KGHSH and CDR2 is LQKENI. Regarding the study as a whole: Productive status was seen about 87% or about 30% of the time for most TCR beta V segments in an earlier analysis.

The sample taken for sequencing was PBMCs. This sequence was found in a woman aged 40 to 49 in good health and CMV-seronegative. The J gene is TRBJ1-5, the V gene TRBV18, with a tentative D call TRBD1 (6 bases). The CDR3 region has the DNA TGTGCCAGCTCCCACAGGGTAGGGGATCAGCCCCAGCATTTT. This sequence encodes CASSHRVGDQPQHF.